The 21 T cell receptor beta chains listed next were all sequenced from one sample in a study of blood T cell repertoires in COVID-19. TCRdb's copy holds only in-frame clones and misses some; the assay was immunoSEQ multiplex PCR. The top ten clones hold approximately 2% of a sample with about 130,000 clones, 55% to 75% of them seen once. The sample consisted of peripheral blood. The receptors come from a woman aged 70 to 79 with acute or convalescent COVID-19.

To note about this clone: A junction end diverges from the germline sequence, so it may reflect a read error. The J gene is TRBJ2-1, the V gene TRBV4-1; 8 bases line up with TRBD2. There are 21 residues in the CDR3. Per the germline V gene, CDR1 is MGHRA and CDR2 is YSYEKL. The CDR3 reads CANSQDRALAGGWAPYNEQFF. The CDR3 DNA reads TGCGCCAACAGCCAAGATAGGGCCCTAGCGGGTGGTTGGGCCCCCTACAATGAGCAGTTCTTC.

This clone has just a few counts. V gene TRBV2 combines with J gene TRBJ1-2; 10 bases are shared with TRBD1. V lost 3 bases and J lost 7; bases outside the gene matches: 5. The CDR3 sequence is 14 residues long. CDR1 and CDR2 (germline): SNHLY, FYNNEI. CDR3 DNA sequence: TGTGCCAGCAGTGACAGACAGGGGGCGAGTGGCTACACCTTC. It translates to CASSDRQGASGYTF.

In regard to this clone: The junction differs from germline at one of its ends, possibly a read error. CDR3 nucleotides: TGTGCTAGCAGCCGAGAAAGGAACACTGAAGCTTTCTTT. Encoded protein: CASSRERNTEAFF. The chain recombines TRBV7-7 with TRBJ1-1; D is undetermined. This CDR3 is built from 13 residues. Germline V gives CDR1 SSHAT, CDR2 FNYEAQ (reference sequence).

As DNA, the CDR3 is TGTGCCAGCATGAGGAAACCGAACACCGGGGAGCTGTTTTTT. Residues: CASMRKPNTGELFF. V gene TRBV6-5 combines with J gene TRBJ2-2; D is unresolved. Trimming removed 7 bases from V and 0 bases from J, with 9 bases in between. CDR1 MNHEY and CDR2 SVGAGI come from the germline V gene. This CDR3 comprises 14 residues.

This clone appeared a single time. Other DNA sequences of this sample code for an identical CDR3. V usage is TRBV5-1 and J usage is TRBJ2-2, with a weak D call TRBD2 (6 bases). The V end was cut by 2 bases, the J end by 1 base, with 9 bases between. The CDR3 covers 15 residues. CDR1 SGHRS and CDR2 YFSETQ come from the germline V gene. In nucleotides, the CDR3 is TGCGCCAGCAGCTTTAGCGGAGAGAACACCGGGGAGCTGTTTTTT. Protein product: CASSFSGENTGELFF.

The CDR3 coding sequence is TGTGCCAGCACCTCTGACAGGGGAAATGAGCAGTTCTTC. This gives the protein CASTSDRGNEQFF. This chain joins TRBV9 and TRBJ2-1; the match to TRBD1 covers 8 bases. With V trimmed by 6 bases and J by 7 bases, 6 bases remained unmatched. This CDR3 comprises 13 residues. Germline V gene data show CDR1 as SGDLS and CDR2 as YYNGEE.

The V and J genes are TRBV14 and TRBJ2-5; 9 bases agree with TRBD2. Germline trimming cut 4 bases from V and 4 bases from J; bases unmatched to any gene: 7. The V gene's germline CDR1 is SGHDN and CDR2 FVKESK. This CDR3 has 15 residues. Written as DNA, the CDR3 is TGTGCCAGCAGCCCCGTAGCGGGAGAGGGAGAGACCCAGTACTTC. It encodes CASSPVAGEGETQYF.

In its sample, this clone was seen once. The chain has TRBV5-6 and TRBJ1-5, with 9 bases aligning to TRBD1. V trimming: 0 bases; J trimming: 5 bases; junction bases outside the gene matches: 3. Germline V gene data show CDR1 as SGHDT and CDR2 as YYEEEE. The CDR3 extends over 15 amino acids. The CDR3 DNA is TGTGCCAGCAGCTTGGGGGGACAGGGTGATCAGCCCCAGCATTTT. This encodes CASSLGGQGDQPQHF.

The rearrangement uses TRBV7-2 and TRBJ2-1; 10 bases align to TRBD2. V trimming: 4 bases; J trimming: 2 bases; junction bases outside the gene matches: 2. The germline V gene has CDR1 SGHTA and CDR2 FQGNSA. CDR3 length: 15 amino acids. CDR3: CASSSSGGTYNEQFF. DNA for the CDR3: TGTGCCAGCAGCTCTAGCGGGGGAACCTACAATGAGCAGTTCTTC.

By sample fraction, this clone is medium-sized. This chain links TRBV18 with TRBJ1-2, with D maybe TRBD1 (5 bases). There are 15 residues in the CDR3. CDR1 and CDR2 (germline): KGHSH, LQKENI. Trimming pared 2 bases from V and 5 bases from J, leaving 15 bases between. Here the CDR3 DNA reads TGTGCCAGCTCACCAATGGGAGGGGCGGTTTATGGCTACACCTTC. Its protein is CASSPMGGAVYGYTF.

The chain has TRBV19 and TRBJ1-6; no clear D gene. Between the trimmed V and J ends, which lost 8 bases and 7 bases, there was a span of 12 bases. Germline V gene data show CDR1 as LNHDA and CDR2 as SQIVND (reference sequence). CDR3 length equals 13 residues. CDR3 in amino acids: CASGQEENSPLHF. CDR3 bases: TGTGCCAGTGGGCAGGAGGAAAATTCACCCCTCCACTTT. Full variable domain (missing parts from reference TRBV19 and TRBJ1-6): DGGITQSPKYLFRKEGQNVTLSCEQNLNHDAMYWYRQDPGQGLRLIYYSQIVNDFQKGDIAEGYSVSREKKESFPLTVTSAQKNPTAFYLCASGQEENSPLHFGNGTRLTVT.

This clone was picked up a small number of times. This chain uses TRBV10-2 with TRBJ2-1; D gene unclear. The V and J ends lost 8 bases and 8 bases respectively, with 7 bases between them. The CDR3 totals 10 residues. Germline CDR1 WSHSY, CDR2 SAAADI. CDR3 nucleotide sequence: TGCGCCAGCCTGGCTGATGAGCAGTTCTTC. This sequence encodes CASLADEQFF.

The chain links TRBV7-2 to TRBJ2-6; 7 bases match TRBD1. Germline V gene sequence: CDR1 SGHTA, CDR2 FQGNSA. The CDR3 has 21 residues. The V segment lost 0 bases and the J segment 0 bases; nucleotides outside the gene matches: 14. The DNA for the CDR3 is TGTGCCAGCAGCTTAGCGGGGTACAGGGGAATAAGGATCTCTGGGGCCAACGTCCTGACTTTC. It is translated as CASSLAGYRGIRISGANVLTF.

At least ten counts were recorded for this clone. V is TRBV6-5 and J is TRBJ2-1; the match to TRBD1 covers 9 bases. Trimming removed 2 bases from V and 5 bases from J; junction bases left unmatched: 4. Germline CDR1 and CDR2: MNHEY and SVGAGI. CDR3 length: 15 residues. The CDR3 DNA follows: TGTGCCAGCAGTTACGGGACAGGGAGGAACAATGAGCAGTTCTTC. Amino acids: CASSYGTGRNNEQFF.

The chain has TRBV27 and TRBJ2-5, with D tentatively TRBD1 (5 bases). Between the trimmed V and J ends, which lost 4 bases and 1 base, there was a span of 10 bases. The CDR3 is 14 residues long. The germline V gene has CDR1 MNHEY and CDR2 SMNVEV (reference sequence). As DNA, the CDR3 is TGTGCCAGCAGTTGGAAAGACAGCCAAGAGACCCAGTACTTC. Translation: CASSWKDSQETQYF.

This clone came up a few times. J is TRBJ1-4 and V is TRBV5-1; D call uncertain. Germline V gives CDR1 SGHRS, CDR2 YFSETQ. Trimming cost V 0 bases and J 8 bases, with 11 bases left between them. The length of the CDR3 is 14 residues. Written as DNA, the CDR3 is TGCGCCAGCAGCTTGGGAGGGTTTCGGGAAAAACTGTTTTTT. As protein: CASSLGGFREKLFF.

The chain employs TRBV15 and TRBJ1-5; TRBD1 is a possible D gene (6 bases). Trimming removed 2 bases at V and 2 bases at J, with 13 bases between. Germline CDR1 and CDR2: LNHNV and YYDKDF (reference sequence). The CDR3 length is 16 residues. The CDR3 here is CATSRNVQGGNQPQHF. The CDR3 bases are TGTGCCACCAGCAGAAATGTACAGGGAGGCAATCAGCCCCAGCATTTT.

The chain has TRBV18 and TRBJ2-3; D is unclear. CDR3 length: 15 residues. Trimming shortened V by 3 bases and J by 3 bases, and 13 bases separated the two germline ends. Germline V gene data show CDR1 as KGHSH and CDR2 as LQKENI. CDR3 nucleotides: TGTGCCAGCTCACCCCTCTTGACACGAACAGATACGCAGTATTTT. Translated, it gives CASSPLLTRTDTQYF.

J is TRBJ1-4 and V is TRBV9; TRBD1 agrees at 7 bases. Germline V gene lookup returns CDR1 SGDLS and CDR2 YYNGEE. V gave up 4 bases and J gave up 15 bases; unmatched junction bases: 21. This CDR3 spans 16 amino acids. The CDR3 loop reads CASSLTWDSTGKGMFF. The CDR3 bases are TGTGCCAGCAGCCTTACCTGGGACAGCACTGGAAAGGGAATGTTTTTT.

The DNA of the CDR3 is TGTGCCAGCTCACCCCCGAACAGGGGAAGAGAGGAAAAACTGTTTTTT. Protein product: CASSPPNRGREEKLFF. The rearrangement links TRBV18 to TRBJ1-4, with TRBD1 matching over 7 bases. CDR1 is KGHSH, CDR2 LQKENI, per germline. The CDR3 spans 16 residues. The V gene end was trimmed by 3 bases and the J gene end by 8 bases; junction bases not matched to a gene: 12.

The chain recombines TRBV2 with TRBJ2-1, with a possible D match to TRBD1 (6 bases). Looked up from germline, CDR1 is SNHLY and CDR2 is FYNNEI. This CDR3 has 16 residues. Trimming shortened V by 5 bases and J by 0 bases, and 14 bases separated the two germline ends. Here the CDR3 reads CASSPTGQISYNEQFF. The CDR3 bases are TGTGCCAGCAGTCCCACAGGGCAAATCTCCTACAATGAGCAGTTCTTC.